Following are 21 T cell receptor beta chains from one sample sequenced in a study of shared T cell receptors in the human thymus. Sequencing was performed with immunoSEQ multiplex PCR; in TCRdb, only in-frame clones are kept and a portion is missing. The sample comprises about 660,000 clones, around 89% of which are singletons, and over 0.008% rests with the top ten. The same specimen was also included in a second study, on human thymus T cells.

Source material: thymocytes. These receptors came from a boy less than two years old with a congenital heart defect.

The rearrangement links TRBV30 to TRBJ2-1, with 10 bases matching TRBD2. CDR3 size: 14 residues. The J segment lost 5 bases and the V segment lost 3 bases, leaving 4 bases of the junction unmatched. Germline CDR1 and CDR2: GTSNPN and SVGIG (reference sequence). The CDR3 reads CAWRRLAGDNEQFF. CDR3 bases: TGTGCCTGGAGACGTCTAGCGGGGGACAATGAGCAGTTCTTC.

V is TRBV7-9 and J is TRBJ2-7; TRBD2 agrees at 10 bases. V was pared by 1 base and J by 5 bases, with 5 bases of the junction left unmatched. The CDR3 contains 15 residues. Germline CDR1 is SEHNR and CDR2 is FQNEAQ (reference sequence). The CDR3 here is CASSLGPLAGDEQYF. The CDR3 nucleotides read TGTGCCAGCAGCTTAGGCCCTCTAGCGGGAGACGAGCAGTACTTC.

This clone was seen only once. V and J are TRBV29-1 and TRBJ2-2, with TRBD1 matching 7 bases. The V and J ends lost 6 bases and 1 base, in that order; junction bases with no gene match: 5. The CDR3 totals 14 residues. In germline, CDR1 is SQVTM, CDR2 ANQGSEA. CDR3 DNA sequence: TGCAGCGTGGCCCAGGGGGTGAACACCGGGGAGCTGTTTTTT. It encodes CSVAQGVNTGELFF.

The rearrangement uses TRBV5-6 and TRBJ1-5; tentatively, D is TRBD1 (6 bases). Looked up from germline, CDR1 is SGHDT and CDR2 is YYEEEE. V was pared by 0 bases and J by 4 bases, with 8 bases between. The CDR3 loop spans 14 amino acids. CDR3 amino acids: CASSLDRENQPQHF. The CDR3, as DNA: TGTGCCAGCAGCTTGGACAGGGAAAATCAGCCCCAGCATTTT.

This clone was found a few times. The V and J genes are TRBV28 and TRBJ1-4; 9 positions agree with TRBD1. The CDR3 sequence is 15 residues long. Losses at the gene ends were 4 bases for V and 6 bases for J; bases not matched to a gene: 6. Germline loops: CDR1 MDHEN, CDR2 SYDVKM. The CDR3 sequence: CASSSWTGAHEKLFF. For the CDR3, the DNA is TGTGCCAGCAGTTCCTGGACAGGGGCGCATGAAAAACTGTTTTTT. Full variable domain (rest looked up from reference TRBV28 and TRBJ1-4): DVKVTQSSRYLVKRTGEKVFLECVQDMDHENMFWYRQDPGLGLRLIYFSYDVKMKEKGDIPEGYSVSREKKERFSLILESASTNQTSMYLCASSSWTGAHEKLFFGSGTQLSVL.

The V and J genes are TRBV23-1 and TRBJ2-7, with D unresolved. TRBV23-1 is recorded as an ORF, its role being uncertain. Trimming left V 8 bases short and J 7 bases short, with 6 bases between. The CDR3 is made up of 9 amino acids. Written as DNA, the CDR3 is TGCGCCAGCCAACAGGAGCAGTACTTC. Its protein is CASQQEQYF.

The chain recombines TRBV9 with TRBJ2-7, with D hard to call. The V end lost 4 bases, the J end lost 12 bases, and 14 bases lay between the germline ends. The CDR3 length is 11 residues. In germline, CDR1 is SGDLS, CDR2 YYNGEE. In nucleotides, the CDR3 is TGTGCCAGCAGCTCAGACACCAAGCTGTACTTC. Translation gives CASSSDTKLYF.

The rearrangement joins TRBV12-5 to TRBJ2-7; 7 nucleotides match TRBD1. The ends lost 5 bases at V and 4 bases at J; junction bases unmatched: 14. Germline CDR1 is LGHNT and CDR2 is FRNRAP. This CDR3 spans 16 amino acids. The CDR3 reads CASGPRSQGLGYEQYF. CDR3 DNA: TGTGCTAGTGGTCCTCGTTCACAGGGGCTCGGGTACGAGCAGTACTTC.

The chain couples TRBV27 to TRBJ2-6; no clear D gene. V lost 7 bases and J lost 1, with 14 bases in between. Germline CDR1 MNHEY, CDR2 SMNVEV (reference sequence). This CDR3 contains 16 residues. The CDR3 nucleotides are TGTGCCAGCAAAGCACGGCGGTGTTCTGGGGCCAACGTCCTGACTTTC. This encodes CASKARRCSGANVLTF.

This clone turned up a few times. J is TRBJ2-7 and V is TRBV27; a possible D gene is TRBD2 (6 bases). The V end was cut by 5 bases, the J end by 6 bases, with 20 bases between. Germline V gene data show CDR1 as MNHEY and CDR2 as SMNVEV (reference sequence). This CDR3 comprises 15 residues. In nucleotides, the CDR3 is TGTGCCAGCAGTGTAGCCGGGACTTCGAATGGCGAGCAGTACTTC. Its translation is CASSVAGTSNGEQYF.

The rearrangement uses TRBV7-8 and TRBJ2-3; a weak D match, TRBD2 (6 bases). The CDR3 contains 19 residues. In germline, CDR1 is SGHVS, CDR2 FQNEAQ. The ends were cut back, 1 base at V and 4 bases at J, with 24 bases in the middle. In nucleotides, the CDR3 is TGTGCCAGCAGCTTAGTCTCGAGCGGGCGAGCGTCGGTTTCAGATACGCAGTATTTT. This translates into CASSLVSSGRASVSDTQYF.

This clone has a handful of counts. V is TRBV6-1 and J is TRBJ2-2; TRBD2 might be the D (5 bases). Trimming removed 5 bases from V and 4 bases from J, with 11 bases in between. The CDR3 loop spans 14 amino acids. Germline V gives CDR1 MNHNS, CDR2 SASEGT. The CDR3 DNA follows: TGTGCCAGCAGTCCTGAGCGGTTCACCGGGGAGCTGTTTTTT. Protein sequence: CASSPERFTGELFF.

The chain recombines TRBV28 with TRBJ2-7, with TRBD1 matching over 8 bases. The J segment lost 4 bases and the V segment lost 3 bases, leaving 14 bases of the junction unmatched. CDR3 length: 17 residues. Germline assignment: CDR1 MDHEN and CDR2 SYDVKM. DNA for the CDR3: TGTGCCAGCAGTTTGGCCCCCCCGGACAGGGCAGGATACGAGCAGTACTTC. This sequence encodes CASSLAPPDRAGYEQYF. Variable domain in full (rest from reference TRBV28 and TRBJ2-7): DVKVTQSSRYLVKRTGEKVFLECVQDMDHENMFWYRQDPGLGLRLIYFSYDVKMKEKGDIPEGYSVSREKKERFSLILESASTNQTSMYLCASSLAPPDRAGYEQYFGPGTRLTVT.

The DNA of the CDR3 is TGTGCCAGCACCAACACAGATACGCAGTATTTT. This codes for CASTNTDTQYF. V is TRBV9 and J is TRBJ2-3; no firm D call. CDR1 and CDR2 (germline): SGDLS, YYNGEE. V shed 6 bases and J shed 2 bases, with 4 bases lying between them. This CDR3 region has 11 residues.

The chain carries TRBV7-2 and TRBJ2-5, with 10 bases lining up with TRBD1. With 3 bases clipped from V and 5 bases from J, the junction kept 6 bases outside the gene matches. Germline CDR1 is SGHTA and CDR2 is FQGNSA. The CDR3 has 15 amino acids. This chain's CDR3 is CASSFSGQGMETQYF. DNA of the CDR3: TGTGCCAGCAGCTTTTCGGGACAGGGGATGGAGACCCAGTACTTC. The complete variable domain, with remaining parts taken from reference TRBV7-2 and TRBJ2-5, reads GAGVSQSPSNKVTEKGKDVELRCDPISGHTALYWYRQSLGQGLEFLIYFQGNSAPDKSGLPSDRFSAERTGGSVSTLTIQRTQQEDSAVYLCASSFSGQGMETQYFGPGTRLLVL.

The chain is built from TRBV6-1 and TRBJ1-2, with D perhaps TRBD1 (5 bases). CDR1 and CDR2 from the germline V gene are MNHNS and SASEGT. V was clipped by 8 bases and J by 4 bases, with 17 bases between them. The CDR3 is 14 residues long. The CDR3 loop is CASRSSADSYGYTF. CDR3 bases: TGTGCCAGCCGAAGTTCCGCCGACAGCTATGGCTACACCTTC.

The chain employs TRBV20-1 and TRBJ2-6; TRBD1 agrees at 7 bases. There are 11 residues in the CDR3. The germline CDR1 and CDR2 sequences are DFQATT and SNEGSKA (reference sequence). V lost 2 bases to trimming and J lost 19 bases; unmatched junction nucleotides: 8. This chain's CDR3 is CSARSRDSGTF. CDR3 coding DNA: TGCAGTGCTAGATCCCGGGACAGTGGAACTTTC.

The CDR3: CASSQASLAGVNSYNEQFF. The CDR3 coding sequence is TGCGCCAGCAGCCAAGCATCCCTAGCGGGAGTAAACTCCTACAATGAGCAGTTCTTC. The chain carries TRBV4-3 and TRBJ2-1; 10 bases are a match to TRBD2. The germline V gene encodes CDR1 LGHNA and CDR2 YSLEER. V was pared by 1 base and J by 0 bases, with 9 bases of the junction left unmatched. The CDR3 contains 19 residues.

This chain uses TRBV7-9 with TRBJ2-7, with D possibly matching TRBD2 (6 bases). Germline V gene data show CDR1 as SEHNR and CDR2 as FQNEAQ (reference sequence). The V end lost 5 bases, the J end lost 0 bases, and 17 bases lay between the germline ends. The CDR3 is 16 amino acids. The CDR3 coding sequence is TGTGCCAGCAGCAATCGGGGGACCCCTAGCTCCTACGAGCAGTACTTC. Translation gives CASSNRGTPSSYEQYF.

This clone was seen only once. The chain carries TRBV19 and TRBJ2-5; 7 bases align to TRBD1. The CDR3 is 12 amino acids. V shed 10 bases and J 4 bases; nucleotides not matched to a gene: 6. Germline lookup yields CDR1 LNHDA and CDR2 SQIVND (reference sequence). The CDR3 spells CATDNRGETQYF. The CDR3 DNA follows: TGTGCCACCGACAACAGGGGAGAGACCCAGTACTTC.

The chain has TRBV15 and TRBJ1-2; weak D call: TRBD1 (5 bases). Germline loops: CDR1 LNHNV, CDR2 YYDKDF (reference sequence). V shed 2 bases and J shed 5 bases, with 12 bases lying between them. The length of the CDR3 is 14 residues. The DNA of the CDR3 is TGTGCCACCAGCAGACCCGGGGGGGGGTATGGCTACACCTTC. Residues: CATSRPGGGYGYTF.